Listed here is a single T cell receptor (beta chain). Its antigen is as yet unknown. V lost 7 bases and J lost 7, with 23 bases in between. This CDR3 has 15 residues. CDR1 is MDHEN, CDR2 SYDVKM, per germline. This record comes from a study of shared clonotypes between healthy human individuals. In the study overall: Three CD4 naive, three CD4 memory, two CD8 naive and one CD8 memory plate were used per donor.

TCRdb's table, derived via immunoSEQ multiplex PCR, lists solely in-frame clones and lacks some. The sample records 2 million to 2.5 million clones, 85% to 95% being singletons. CD4+ cells were split into CD45RA+ naive and CD45RA-negative memory subsets. Study findings and constraints: The study generally estimated greater richness for naive than memory subsets. Sharing across a handful of donors was seen in 5% to 5.5% of naive CD4 clonotypes.

The sample consisted of naive CD4+ T cells from PBMCs. Subset specified: CD45RA+ positively selected. This clonotype was obtained from a man younger than 35 in good health. Some clones in this sample may be carry-over from other donors' samples. V and J are TRBV28 and TRBJ2-7; unclear D gene. For the CDR3, the DNA is TGTGCCAGCACCGACTCCGCGACCCGGACGGGTGAGCAGTACTTC. It specifies CASTDSATRTGEQYF.